This T cell receptor (beta chain) was observed in a study of preoperative IRX-2 immunotherapy in early breast cancer. Measured with immunoSEQ multiplex PCR; TCRdb has only the in-frame clones, and not every one. The sample consists of roughly 30,000 clones, about 79% of them appearing once. Treatment in this sample: preoperative locoregional IRX-2 cytokine immunotherapy. Samples came from a phase Ib trial of preoperative locoregional IRX-2 cytokine immunotherapy. V lost 5 bases, J lost 2 bases, and 9 bases lay in between. Germline V gene sequence: CDR1 SQVTM, CDR2 ANQGSEA. The CDR3 spans 12 residues. This clonotype was sampled from a human donor with breast cancer. The chain recombines TRBV29-1 with TRBJ1-1; no firm D call. This sample was gathered from a patient treated with IRX-2 immunotherapy. The CDR3 nucleotides are TGCAGCGTTTCGGGCGCCAACACTGAAGCTTTCTTT. This gives the protein CSVSGANTEAFF.